The TCR beta chain under discussion was sequenced for a study of cytomegalovirus exposure and HLA in healthy donors (dated by TCRdb to about 2017). As for the study more broadly: An earlier analysis of approximately 550 of the donors reported approximately 300 Gb of sequence data and roughly 110 million unique TCR beta sequences from some 180 million T cells. An early release covering around 630 HLA-typed donors comprised approximately 300 gigabases of sequencing data and roughly 85 million unique TCR sequences. The genetic ancestry cluster associated with self-reported Caucasian donors included around 76% of the roughly 390 genotyped donors. The study aimed to test whether signatures of past pathogen exposure could be identified by cataloging public T cell receptors. The study profiled the T cell repertoires of 550 to 700 subjects by immunosequencing and related them to cytomegalovirus serostatus. In addition to the first cohort of 650 to 750 subjects, a separate validation cohort of approximately 120 different subjects was used. The study combined high-throughput TCR immunosequencing, statistical association of individual TCRs with disease status, and machine learning to predict cytomegalovirus infection status. A later analysis re-analyzed previously published TCR beta repertoires from 666 donors and added high-resolution HLA genotyping to study TCR occurrence patterns. Rather than drawing on any new phenotypic data, the later analysis identified candidate immune exposures from TCR beta sequences and the way those sequences occurred across donors. An earlier analysis of approximately 580 of the donors used high-throughput TCR beta sequencing to judge whether each TCR beta V gene segment behaved as functional or pseudogenic. Alongside the repertoire data, information on donor age, sex, ethnicity and CMV serostatus was compiled. Genome-wide SNP genotypes for about three fifths of the roughly 670 donors were used in a later genetic analysis, which treated that subset as a discovery cohort. Every repertoire in the discovery cohort had been generated on one and the same sequencing platform. Class I and class II HLA loci were covered by the typing at four-digit resolution. Typing coverage differed by locus: A, B, C, DRB1 and DQB1 were typed in about 629-640 donors, DQA1 in about 510, DPA1 in some 570, and DPB1 in 450 to 490. About five DR-DQ haplotypes were handled as single units for association and clustering because linkage in the cohort was strong. Across roughly 420 genotyped donors of the cohort, an average of roughly 250,000 unique TCR beta nucleotide sequences per donor were sequenced, and approximately 17% of those sequences were non-productive.

The cohort comprised under 700 healthy bone marrow donors. Cohort members were all nominally healthy when sampled, although unrecorded immune exposures were likely present. The donor was CMV seronegative and was included in the group of a few hundred seronegative cohort members. A peripheral blood sample was provided by each donor, and peripheral blood mononuclear cells were used for TCR beta sequencing. The Qiagen DNeasy Blood Extraction Kit was used to extract genomic DNA from the blood cell samples. Broader findings and caveats from the paper: Because HLA typing was unavailable for some donors at each locus, only the typed subset was used in association tests. In a later analysis, several top co-occurrence clusters were reported to appear linked to parvovirus B19, influenza, CMV and Epstein-Barr virus. In a later analysis, HLA-associated TCR beta chains showed more clonal expansion and lower generation probabilities than non-associated chains that were equally common. A later analysis associated 15,000 to 20,000 TCR beta sequences with specific HLA alleles at a false discovery rate of 0.05. Correlated functional status among segregating V segments might reflect linkage disequilibrium, but an unknown experimental factor could not be ruled out. This cohort had only TCR beta chains sequenced, and the lack of alpha or paired-chain data limited which features could be detected. A few of the identified cytomegalovirus-associated TCR beta chains were confirmed in vitro to be specific for cytomegalovirus antigens. Strong co-occurrence of HLA alleles, especially DR and DQ, made assigning TCR associations to individual alleles difficult. A later analysis found that most CMV-associated TCR beta chains appeared HLA-restricted, with HLA associations seemingly driven largely by CMV exposure. A further reported finding was that TCR beta sequences accurately predicted the HLA-A and HLA-B alleles for most subjects in the first cohort. In a later analysis, TCR association rates were found to vary across HLA loci, with the most associated TCRs seen for DRB1 alleles and the fewest for HLA-C alleles. The presence/absence analyses assumed that sequencing depth was roughly uniform across donors, and that assumption may not be true. The authors suggested that the approach could potentially be extended to other disease states and immunological phenotypes. In an earlier analysis of 450 to 750 of the donors, most TCR beta V segments appeared in productive rearrangements about 90% or about 30% of the time, broadly matching IMGT annotations. Some IMGT-functional V segments, including TRBV6-2 and TRBV6-3, could not be distinguished by the 87-base-pair reads and were therefore excluded. In the study, approximately 160 TCR beta chains were listed as associated with cytomegalovirus. In a later genetic analysis, a missense DCLRE1C variant was associated with V-gene and J-gene trimming of TCR beta chains, and the association was replicated in an independent cohort. The classifier was reported to diagnose cytomegalovirus status with high specificity and sensitivity in both the original cohort and the validation cohort. According to a later genetic analysis, donors in an Asian-associated ancestry cluster had fewer N-insertions in productive TCRs than the roughly 670-donor mean. Because counts were too low, 15 or so rarely observed V segments, including chromosome 9 orphons, were excluded from the earlier analysis of about 500 of the donors. Across donors, most TCR sequences were observed very rarely, whereas some public TCRs were present in many individuals. Immune exposure information for the cohort was limited to CMV serostatus. A cluster of highly shared sequence variants was judged likely to represent a technical artifact of the sequencing pipeline.

The library was obtained by the immunoSEQ multiplex PCR assay. For the multiplex PCR, a mixture combining 60 forward primers for TCR Vbeta segments and 13 reverse primers for TCR Jbeta segments was used. Amplification of the CDR3 region of rearranged TCR beta genes was performed with a multiplex PCR assay on genomic DNA. Amplified TCR beta libraries were sequenced as 87-base-pair reads on the Illumina HiSeq System. Processing in the source paper ran as follows. A later analysis tallied tens of millions of unique TCR beta chains across the approximately 670 repertoires, and approximately 9.9 million of those chains were shared by two or more donors. To remove PCR and sequencing errors, raw reads were error-corrected and collapsed into unique sequences using a nearest-neighbor algorithm that merged closely related sequences. CDR3 sequences were aligned to IMGT reference sequences to assign V, D and J gene segments. Each retained sequence needed at least a six-nucleotide match to both a V gene segment and a J gene segment. A rearrangement was called productive if the CDR3 had no stop codons and remained in frame with V and J, and every other rearrangement was called non-productive. Following IMGT convention, CDR3 was defined as the stretch from the second conserved V-encoded cysteine to the conserved J-encoded phenylalanine. The earlier analysis of about 570 of the donors excluded any sequence lacking an unambiguous match to a single V gene segment. An earlier analysis of around 600 of the donors classified V segments as functional when productive rearrangements were above 56.7% and as segregating when the standard deviation between donors was above 5%. A statistical classification framework was built to diagnose cytomegalovirus status from the catalog of TCR beta chain sequences. In a later analysis, V and J genes were assigned by comparing TCR nucleotide sequences against IMGT/GENE-DB human TR gene sequences. A later analysis assigned CDR3 sequences and most-parsimonious VDJ recombination scenarios with the TCRdist pipeline. In a later analysis, every TCR beta chain was defined by the combination of its CDR3 amino acid sequence and its V-gene family, and reads without a unique V-gene family were dropped. In a later analysis, 550 to 650 highly shared, low-generation-probability nucleotide sequences were removed to address suspected cross-contamination and a sequencing artifact. For each public chain, a later analysis derived a clonal expansion index from normalized ranks of inferred template counts within each repertoire. In a later analysis, generation probabilities were computed with a VDJ recombination model fitted to out-of-frame rearrangements, and the resulting probabilities were checked against IGoR. Hypergeometric tests were used in a later analysis to score TCR-TCR, TCR-HLA and TCR-CMV co-occurrence, with a repertoire-size bias correction applied to the TCR pairs. To estimate false discovery rates, a later analysis permuted the HLA or CMV assignments 20 times. In a later analysis, co-occurring TCRs were grouped using DBSCAN, and TCRdist sequence similarity was added for clustering within HLA-allele-positive subsets. For co-occurrence clustering, repertoires with fewer than 30,000 or more than 120,000 public chains were excluded, along with 4 to 6 repertoires with anomalous nucleotide sharing. TCRdb re-hosts the immuneACCESS table, in-frame sequences only. Its copies lack some clones; in the studies checked, an unresolved V gene accounts for under half of them, and the cause for the rest is not known. The V and J calls and the clone size are those of that table, but D and trimming were determined from the DNA. A total of approximately 220,000 clones appear in this sample, over 80% of them only once. The ten largest make up roughly 0.7% of the sample.

Taken from cysteine to phenylalanine, the CDR3 has 14 residues. The kept DNA is CDR3 alone, 42 bases in frame from the first base. The germline V gene specifies SGDLS as CDR1 and YYNGEE as CDR2. Concerning this clone itself: Its cognate antigen has yet to be identified. Base quality data are lacking; no much larger clone is found one base away.

The material sequenced was PBMCs. The chain couples TRBV9 to TRBJ2-5; the D gene is perhaps TRBD2, on 5 matching bases. The end of the DNA fits TRBJ2-7 better, so the J call may be wrong. This TCR was recovered from a boy aged 2 to 9 in good health and CMV-seronegative. CDR3 protein: CASSATGGGYEQYF. The DNA is TGTGCCAGCAGCGCCACTGGCGGAGGATACGAGCAGTACTTC.